This T cell receptor (beta chain) was captured in a study of T-cell reconstitution after alpha-beta-depleted transplantation in children. The TCRbeta library was prepared with unique molecular identifiers. TCRdb ran MiXCR on the PCR reads and lists one entry per CDR3 protein. The repertoire holds 90,000 to 100,000 distinct CDR3 sequences, with more than 20% as singletons. This clonotype was found many times. Its antigen is as yet unknown. Germline V gives CDR1 SNHLY, CDR2 FYNNEI. V shed 5 bases and J shed 3 bases, with 14 bases lying between them. The CDR3 contains 15 residues. General study findings and limits: One year post-transplant, T-cell counts and diversity were largely derived from T cells produced anew. About two months after transplant, alpha-beta T cells reportedly came from several hundred expanded graft clones. At day 60, the high TCRbeta diversity found in some patients originated from recipient T cells and thymic progenitors that had survived.

The starting material was PBMCs, obtained before TCRalphabeta/CD19-depleted stem cell transplant. The V gene is TRBV2, the J gene TRBJ1-5; TRBD1 might be the D (6 bases). This receptor was identified in a boy aged 2-9 years with acute lymphoblastic leukemia, due to receive a stem cell transplant. The CDR3 DNA is TGTGCCAGCAGTCCCCGGACAGAACACAATCAGCCCCAGCATTTT. It encodes CASSPRTEHNQPQHF. The full variable domain, in which reference TRBV2 and TRBJ1-5 provide the parts outside the CDR3, is EPEVTQTPSHQVTQMGQEVILRCVPISNHLYFYWYRQILGQKVEFLVSFYNNEISEKSEIFDDQFSVERPDGSNFTLKIRSTKLEDSAMYFCASSPRTEHNQPQHFGDGTRLSIL.